These 32 T cell receptor beta chains came from one sample sequenced in a study of T cells in Graves' hyperthyroidism and ophthalmopathy. The investigators amplified TCR beta CDR3 regions from RNA transcripts. TCR CDR3 regions were first amplified by RT-PCR with HTBI primers. MiXCR, run by TCRdb on the multiplex PCR reads, gives a single entry per CDR3 protein. The sample has 350,000 to 450,000 distinct CDR3 sequences; 17% are singletons. The sample consisted of blood. These receptor sequences come from a woman between 25 and 40 years old with Graves' hyperthyroidism that later progressed to Graves' ophthalmopathy.

In this sample, this clonotype turned up many times. The J gene is TRBJ1-6, the V gene TRBV28; D uncertain. Germline loops: CDR1 MDHEN, CDR2 SYDVKM. V lost 3 bases to trimming and J lost 11 bases, with 8 bases between them. The CDR3 contains 12 residues. The CDR3 protein is CASSLVVTPLHF. DNA for the CDR3: TGTGCCAGCAGTTTGGTGGTAACACCCCTCCACTTT. Full variable domain (remainder filled in from reference TRBV28 and TRBJ1-6): DVKVTQSSRYLVKRTGEKVFLECVQDMDHENMFWYRQDPGLGLRLIYFSYDVKMKEKGDIPEGYSVSREKKERFSLILESASTNQTSMYLCASSLVVTPLHFGNGTRLTVT.

This clonotype was seen at least ten times. The junction and the germline gene differ at one end; a read error may be behind it. V usage is TRBV30 and J usage is TRBJ1-1, with D possibly TRBD1 on 5 matching bases. CDR3 length: 15 residues. The germline V gene encodes CDR1 GTSNPN and CDR2 SVGIG (reference sequence). The CDR3 sequence: CAWSVPEGLKTEAFF. CDR3 coding DNA: TGTGCCTGGAGTGTACCGGAGGGGCTGAAAACTGAAGCTTTCTTT.

This chain uses TRBV2 with TRBJ2-3, with 10 bases aligning to TRBD2. Per the germline V gene, CDR1 is SNHLY and CDR2 is FYNNEI. The CDR3 length is 23 residues. Unmatched junction bases numbered 33, after V lost 10 bases and J lost 2 bases. The CDR3 region has the DNA TGTGCCACGGTGCCTTTAGTAAAGCGGGGGGGCGCTTGGCTCTCCGGGCCCACAGATACGCAGTATTTT. Translating it yields CATVPLVKRGGAWLSGPTDTQYF.

This clonotype was counted a few times. J is TRBJ1-2 and V is TRBV5-1, with a weak D call TRBD1 (6 bases). The CDR3 totals 14 residues. With 3 bases removed from V and 6 bases from J, the gap between germline ends came to 15 bases. From germline, CDR1 is SGHRS and CDR2 YFSETQ. The CDR3 loop is CASSSVSGDDGYTF. In DNA, the CDR3 is TGCGCCAGCAGCTCGGTGTCAGGGGATGATGGCTACACCTTC.

The chain combines TRBV11-2 with TRBJ2-7; D remains unclear. CDR3 length equals 12 residues. The germline V gene encodes CDR1 SGHAT and CDR2 FQNNGV. With 0 bases removed from V and 9 bases from J, the gap between germline ends came to 9 bases. In DNA form, the CDR3 reads TGTGCCAGCAGCTTAGAGTCGCACGGGCAGTACTTC. Residues: CASSLESHGQYF.

The chain couples TRBV19 to TRBJ2-1; 7 bases line up with TRBD2. CDR3 length: 17 amino acids. Germline CDR1 and CDR2: LNHDA and SQIVND (reference sequence). J lost 3 bases, V lost 1 base, and 9 bases had no gene match. In nucleotides, the CDR3 is TGTGCCAGTAGTATAGCCCTCGCAGGGACTAACTACAATGAGCAGTTCTTC. Translating it yields CASSIALAGTNYNEQFF.

The chain carries TRBV2 and TRBJ2-1, with D perhaps matching TRBD1 or TRBD2 (5 bases each). This CDR3 contains 17 residues. Germline CDR1 SNHLY, CDR2 FYNNEI. V gave up 2 bases and J gave up 4 bases, with 18 bases separating them. The CDR3 protein is CASSETRKTGLYNEQFF. CDR3 sequence (DNA): TGTGCCAGCAGTGAAACGAGAAAAACAGGACTTTACAATGAGCAGTTCTTC.

This clonotype was recorded at least ten times. The rearrangement uses TRBV28 and TRBJ2-7; D uncertain. The length of the CDR3 is 12 residues. Germline CDR1 reads MDHEN; CDR2 reads SYDVKM. V gave up 2 bases and J gave up 6 bases, with 8 bases separating them. CDR3 region: CASSLMGREQYF. The CDR3 bases are TGTGCCAGCAGTTTAATGGGTCGCGAGCAGTACTTC.

V and J are TRBV7-2 and TRBJ1-2; 9 bases fit TRBD1. V dropped 3 bases and J dropped 7; count of bases not matched to a gene: 9. Germline loops: CDR1 SGHTA, CDR2 FQGNSA. The CDR3 sequence is 15 residues long. The CDR3 reads CASSFRDRVHLGYTF. CDR3 in DNA: TGTGCCAGCAGCTTTAGGGACAGGGTTCATCTTGGCTACACCTTC.

The chain links TRBV11-2 to TRBJ2-2; 12 nucleotides agree with TRBD2. Near its end, the DNA agrees better with TRBJ2-3, so the J call may be wrong. In germline, CDR1 is SGHAT, CDR2 FQNNGV. The CDR3 extends over 16 amino acids. CDR3 sequence (DNA): TGTGCCAGCAGCAGACTAGCGGGAGAGACACCGGGGACGCAGTATTTT. Residues: CASSRLAGETPGTQYF.

The chain is built from TRBV11-2 and TRBJ2-1; 12 bases align to TRBD1. This CDR3 comprises 15 residues. The V and J ends lost 7 bases and 7 bases, in that order; junction bases with no gene match: 8. Germline V gene lookup returns CDR1 SGHAT and CDR2 FQNNGV. The CDR3 is CASINGTGGQNEQFF. The CDR3 DNA sequence: TGTGCCAGCATCAACGGGACAGGGGGCCAAAATGAGCAGTTCTTC.

The rearrangement uses TRBV28 and TRBJ1-4, with TRBD1 as a possible D gene (5 bases). V was cut by 3 bases and J by 0 bases, with 11 bases left in between. CDR1 MDHEN and CDR2 SYDVKM come from the germline V gene. The CDR3 is made up of 16 amino acids. The CDR3 nucleotides read TGTGCCAGCAGTTTCTGGGACGGAACAACTAATGAAAAACTGTTTTTT. It specifies CASSFWDGTTNEKLFF.

About this clonotype: The germline gene is not matched at one end of the junction; a read error may be the cause. The chain carries TRBV6-1 and TRBJ1-1; no reliable D call. Germline V gene data show CDR1 as MNHNS and CDR2 as SASEGT. The CDR3 consists of 15 residues. CDR3 residues: CASRQKGGMNTEASF. DNA of the CDR3: TGTGCCAGCAGACAGAAAGGAGGGATGAACACTGAAGCTTCCTTT.

The chain links TRBV28 to TRBJ2-7; TRBD1 matches 7 bases. Germline V gene sequence: CDR1 MDHEN, CDR2 SYDVKM. V shed 8 bases and J 7 bases; nucleotides not matched to a gene: 11. This CDR3 has 13 residues. The CDR3 protein is CASGPGQLLEQYF. The CDR3 region has the DNA TGTGCCAGCGGACCGGGACAGCTGCTGGAGCAGTACTTC.

The DNA of the CDR3 is TGTGCCAGCAGTGTAATTCAGGGACAGCCTCGTGGCACTGAAGCTTTCTTT. It yields the protein CASSVIQGQPRGTEAFF. The chain is built from TRBV2 and TRBJ1-1, with 7 positions matching TRBD1. V lost 4 bases and J lost 4; bases outside the gene matches: 15. Germline-derived CDR1 and CDR2 are SNHLY and FYNNEI. CDR3 length: 17 amino acids.

The V and J genes are TRBV27 and TRBJ2-5; 11 positions agree with TRBD1. After removal of 0 bases from V and 5 bases from J, the junction contained 5 bases not matched to a gene. Germline CDR1 MNHEY, CDR2 SMNVEV (reference sequence). The CDR3 is made up of 16 amino acids. In DNA, the CDR3 is TGTGCCAGCAGTTTATCGGGGACAGGGGGAGTGGAGACCCAGTACTTC. The encoded protein is CASSLSGTGGVETQYF.

This clonotype was counted only a few times. Since a much larger clone is just one base distant, this may be a read error. This chain links TRBV12-3 or TRBV12-4 with TRBJ1-2; perhaps TRBD1 as D (5 bases). CDR3 length equals 13 residues. The CDR3 DNA reads TGTGCCGGCAGGACGGGGGACCGGCGGCGCTACACCTTC. Its translation is CAGRTGDRRRYTF.

This clonotype was seen at least ten times. The V and J genes are TRBV11-2 and TRBJ2-3; D possibly corresponds to TRBD2 (5 bases). V was pared by 5 bases and J by 5 bases, with 23 bases between. Germline V gene sequence: CDR1 SGHAT, CDR2 FQNNGV. CDR3 size: 17 residues. CDR3 nucleotide sequence: TGTGCCAGCAGCAAAAACTCAGGACTCGTGACGTTAGATACGCAGTATTTT. As protein: CASSKNSGLVTLDTQYF.

In this sample, this clonotype turned up a few times. The rearrangement uses TRBV30 and TRBJ1-4, with D unresolved. This CDR3 has 13 amino acids. Per the germline V gene, CDR1 is GTSNPN and CDR2 is SVGIG (reference sequence). V lost 2 bases to trimming and J lost 7 bases, with 11 bases between them. This CDR3 reads CAWSQRYREKLFF. DNA for the CDR3: TGTGCCTGGAGTCAGAGGTACCGTGAAAAACTGTTTTTT.

This clonotype was observed a few times. In DNA form, the CDR3 reads TGTGCCAGCAGCGTAGCGGGAGCGCCGTCGGAGCAGTTCTTC. It translates to CASSVAGAPSEQFF. The V gene is TRBV9, the J gene TRBJ2-1; D is perhaps TRBD2 (6 bases). The CDR3 sequence is 14 residues long. V shed 0 bases and J shed 10 bases, with 14 bases lying between them. Germline-derived CDR1 and CDR2 are SGDLS and YYNGEE.

This clonotype occurred many times. J is TRBJ2-7 and V is TRBV20-1; D might be TRBD2 (6 bases). The V end lost 1 base, the J end lost 2 bases, and 6 bases lay between the germline ends. Germline V lookup: CDR1 DFQATT, CDR2 SNEGSKA (reference sequence). The CDR3 consists of 12 residues. CDR3 sequence: CSARGGAYEQYF. CDR3 in DNA: TGCAGTGCTAGAGGGGGGGCCTACGAGCAGTACTTC.

This clonotype was observed a few times. The CDR3 bases are TGTGCCAGTAGTATTGGGGAGGGAGAGACCCAGTACTTC. It is translated as CASSIGEGETQYF. This rearrangement joins TRBV19 to TRBJ2-5; 7 bases match TRBD2. V lost 3 bases and J lost 4; bases outside the gene matches: 2. This CDR3 contains 13 residues. The germline gives CDR1 LNHDA, CDR2 SQIVND (reference sequence).

This clonotype appeared a few times. The chain links TRBV27 to TRBJ1-5; D remains unclear. V gave up 6 bases and J gave up 1 base, with 10 bases separating them. The germline gives CDR1 MNHEY, CDR2 SMNVEV (reference sequence). The length of the CDR3 is 14 residues. The CDR3 is CASRVLGSNQPQHF. CDR3 DNA sequence: TGTGCCAGCAGGGTTTTGGGGAGCAATCAGCCCCAGCATTTT.

A remark on this clonotype: Being one base from a much bigger clone, this may be a read error. The chain employs TRBV12-3 or TRBV12-4 and TRBJ1-3; D perhaps matches TRBD1 (5 bases). The CDR3 extends over 15 amino acids. This CDR3 is CANSPNYRNYDTIYF. The CDR3 DNA reads TGTGCCAACAGTCCTAACTACAGGAATTATGACACCATATATTTT.

This clonotype was detected only a few times. This chain links TRBV28 with TRBJ1-3; D perhaps matches TRBD1 (6 bases). V gave up 5 bases and J gave up 3 bases, with 14 bases separating them. This CDR3 is built from 15 residues. Germline V gene sequence: CDR1 MDHEN, CDR2 SYDVKM. DNA of the CDR3: TGTGCCAGCAGTACGGCCGGGACACTTGGAAACACCATATATTTT. Amino acid sequence: CASSTAGTLGNTIYF.

This clonotype appeared a few times. The J gene is TRBJ2-3, the V gene TRBV9, with D possibly being TRBD1 (6 bases). The CDR3 spans 16 residues. V was cut by 0 bases and J by 2 bases, with 13 bases left in between. Germline V CDR1 and CDR2: SGDLS, YYNGEE. The CDR3 nucleotides read TGTGCCAGCAGCGTAGAGCTGGGACACCACACAGATACGCAGTATTTT. Its protein product is CASSVELGHHTDTQYF.

Ten or more counts support this clonotype. The chain employs TRBV29-1 and TRBJ1-1, with TRBD1 identical over 8 bases. V shed 6 bases, J shed 3 bases, and the junction held 6 bases outside the gene matches. The CDR3 consists of 13 residues. Germline CDR1 and CDR2: SQVTM and ANQGSEA. This CDR3 reads CSVVGTGYTEAFF. The DNA for the CDR3 is TGCAGCGTCGTGGGGACAGGCTACACTGAAGCTTTCTTT.

This clonotype was seen at least ten times. The chain recombines TRBV28 with TRBJ1-1; D is possibly TRBD1 (6 bases). Germline V gene data show CDR1 as MDHEN and CDR2 as SYDVKM. The length of the CDR3 is 15 residues. Trimming stripped 6 bases from V and 4 bases from J, with 18 bases between. The CDR3 protein is CASRTGTRGFTEAFF. In DNA form, the CDR3 reads TGTGCCAGCAGAACCGGGACAAGAGGGTTCACTGAAGCTTTCTTT. The full variable domain, rest sourced from reference TRBV28 and TRBJ1-1, is DVKVTQSSRYLVKRTGEKVFLECVQDMDHENMFWYRQDPGLGLRLIYFSYDVKMKEKGDIPEGYSVSREKKERFSLILESASTNQTSMYLCASRTGTRGFTEAFFGQGTRLTVV.

A few counts support this clonotype. The chain recombines TRBV29-1 with TRBJ2-7; D is unresolved. From germline, CDR1 is SQVTM and CDR2 ANQGSEA. This CDR3 has 13 amino acids. With 4 bases removed from V and 0 bases from J, the gap between germline ends came to 10 bases. The CDR3 loop reads CSVVLESSYEQYF. CDR3 in DNA: TGCAGCGTTGTTCTGGAAAGCTCCTACGAGCAGTACTTC.

This clonotype came up many times. This chain uses TRBV2 with TRBJ2-1, with D unresolved. Trimming removed 7 bases from V and 0 bases from J, with 13 bases in between. CDR3 length: 15 residues. Per germline, CDR1 SNHLY and CDR2 FYNNEI. In DNA form, the CDR3 reads TGTGCCAGCAACTTAGACACGAGCTCCTACAATGAGCAGTTCTTC. Translating it yields CASNLDTSSYNEQFF. Supplemented by reference TRBV2 and TRBJ2-1, the full variable domain reads EPEVTQTPSHQVTQMGQEVILRCVPISNHLYFYWYRQILGQKVEFLVSFYNNEISEKSEIFDDQFSVERPDGSNFTLKIRSTKLEDSAMYFCASNLDTSSYNEQFFGPGTRLTVL.

This clonotype was seen ten or more times. This chain links TRBV10-3 with TRBJ2-7; 9 bases are a match to TRBD1. V trimming: 0 bases; J trimming: 3 bases; junction bases outside the gene matches: 6. CDR1 ENHRY and CDR2 SYGVKD come from the germline V gene. This CDR3 is 16 amino acids long. The CDR3 DNA reads TGTGCCATCAGTGAGTCTGGGACAGGGAGTGTCTACGAGCAGTACTTC. It is translated as CAISESGTGSVYEQYF.

V is TRBV6-1 and J is TRBJ2-2, with TRBD1 matching 7 bases. J lost 1 base, V lost 6 bases, and 8 bases had no gene match. The CDR3 extends over 16 amino acids. Germline values: CDR1 MNHNS, CDR2 SASEGT. The CDR3 reads CASSRTGTVNTGELFF. The CDR3 nucleotides read TGTGCCAGCAGCCGAACCGGGACAGTGAACACCGGGGAGCTGTTTTTT.